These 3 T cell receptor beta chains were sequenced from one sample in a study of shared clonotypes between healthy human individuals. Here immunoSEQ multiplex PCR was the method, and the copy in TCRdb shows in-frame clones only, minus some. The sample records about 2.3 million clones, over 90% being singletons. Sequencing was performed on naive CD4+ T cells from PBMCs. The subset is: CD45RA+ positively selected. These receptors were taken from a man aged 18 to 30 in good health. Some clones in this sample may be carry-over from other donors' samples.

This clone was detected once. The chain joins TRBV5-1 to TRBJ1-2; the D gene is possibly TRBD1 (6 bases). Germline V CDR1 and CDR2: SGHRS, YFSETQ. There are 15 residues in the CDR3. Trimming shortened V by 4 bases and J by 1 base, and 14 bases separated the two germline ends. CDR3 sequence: CASSHGEGGNYGYTF. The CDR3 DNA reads TGCGCCAGCAGCCATGGTGAAGGGGGTAACTATGGCTACACCTTC.

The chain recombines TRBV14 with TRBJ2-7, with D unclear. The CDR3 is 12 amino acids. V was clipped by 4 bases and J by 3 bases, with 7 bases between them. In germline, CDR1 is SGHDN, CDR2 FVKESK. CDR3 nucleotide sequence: TGTGCCAGCAGCCCACGACACTACGAGCAGTACTTC. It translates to CASSPRHYEQYF.

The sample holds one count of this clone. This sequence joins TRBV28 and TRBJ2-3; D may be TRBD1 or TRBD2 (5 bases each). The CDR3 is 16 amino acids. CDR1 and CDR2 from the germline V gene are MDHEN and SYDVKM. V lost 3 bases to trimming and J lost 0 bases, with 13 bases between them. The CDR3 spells CASSFLSGGSTDTQYF. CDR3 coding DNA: TGTGCCAGCAGTTTCCTTAGTGGGGGAAGCACAGATACGCAGTATTTT.